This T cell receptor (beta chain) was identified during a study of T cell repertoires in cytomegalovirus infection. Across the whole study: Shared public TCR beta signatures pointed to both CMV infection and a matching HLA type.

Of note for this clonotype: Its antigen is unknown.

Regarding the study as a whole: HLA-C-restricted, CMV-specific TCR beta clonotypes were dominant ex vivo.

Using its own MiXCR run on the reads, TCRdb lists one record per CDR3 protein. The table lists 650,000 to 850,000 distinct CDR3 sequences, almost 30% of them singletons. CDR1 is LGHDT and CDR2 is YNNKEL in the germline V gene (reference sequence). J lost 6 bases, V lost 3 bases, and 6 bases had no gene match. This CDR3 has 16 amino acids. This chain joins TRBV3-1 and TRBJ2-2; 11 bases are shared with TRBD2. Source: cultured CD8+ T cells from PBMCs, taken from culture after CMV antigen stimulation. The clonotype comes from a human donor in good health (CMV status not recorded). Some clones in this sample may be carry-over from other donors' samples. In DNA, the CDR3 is TGTGCCAGCAGCCACCTAGCGGGGGGACCCCCCGGGGAGCTGTTTTTT. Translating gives CASSHLAGGPPGELFF.